These 16 T cell receptor beta chains were sequenced from one sample in a study of blood T cell repertoires in COVID-19. Sequenced by immunoSEQ multiplex PCR; TCRdb stores in-frame clones only, minus some. The sample consists of approximately 170,000 clones, around four fifths of them appearing once. The source material was PBMCs or T cells enriched from blood (not recorded which). The receptor set was obtained from a woman between 45 and 60 years old who had recovered from COVID-19.

The chain uses TRBV4-3 and TRBJ2-3; 10 bases map to TRBD2. The CDR3 length is 16 residues. The V gene end was trimmed by 1 base and the J gene end by 6 bases; junction bases not matched to a gene: 7. Germline V gene data show CDR1 as LGHNA and CDR2 as YSLEER. The CDR3 nucleotides read TGCGCCAGCAGCCAAGGACTAGCGGGTTGGCGGGATACGCAGTATTTT. Protein product: CASSQGLAGWRDTQYF.

The genes are TRBV6-6 and TRBJ2-2; 7 nucleotides match TRBD2. Germline CDR1 is MNHNY and CDR2 is SVGAGI (reference sequence). Unmatched junction bases numbered 13, after V lost 5 bases and J lost 7 bases. This CDR3 comprises 16 residues. CDR3 residues: CASSQTGTIVGGELFF. The CDR3 DNA reads as TGTGCCAGCAGTCAAACCGGGACTATCGTAGGCGGGGAGCTGTTTTTT.

The chain uses TRBV3-1 (or the pseudogene TRBV3-2) and TRBJ1-1; TRBD1 is a possible D gene (6 bases). Trimming took 4 bases from V and 4 from J, leaving 13 bases between them. The CDR3 covers 14 residues. From germline, CDR1 is LGHDT and CDR2 YNNKEL (reference sequence). In nucleotides, the CDR3 is TGTGCCAGCAGCCGCCTACAGGGTACCACTGAAGCTTTCTTT. Amino acids: CASSRLQGTTEAFF.

The chain uses TRBV12-3 or TRBV12-4 and TRBJ1-5, with 8 bases lining up with TRBD1. The V gene end was trimmed by 8 bases and the J gene end by 5 bases; junction bases not matched to a gene: 5. This CDR3 contains 13 residues. CDR3 nucleotides: TGTGCCAGCTACCGACAGGGGCATCAGCCCCAGCATTTT. This encodes CASYRQGHQPQHF.

This clone showed up just a few times. J is TRBJ1-2 and V is TRBV28; 7 bases match TRBD1. Germline CDR1 and CDR2: MDHEN and SYDVKM. The CDR3 extends over 14 amino acids. After removal of 6 bases from V and 8 bases from J, the junction contained 12 bases not matched to a gene. This chain's CDR3 is CASRYDRVSGGYTF. For the CDR3, the DNA is TGTGCCAGCAGATATGACAGGGTGTCGGGGGGCTACACCTTC.

This chain joins TRBV5-6 and TRBJ2-3; 12 bases are shared with TRBD2. After removal of 4 bases from V and 5 bases from J, the junction contained 5 bases not matched to a gene. The CDR3 is 15 amino acids. Germline-derived CDR1 and CDR2 are SGHDT and YYEEEE. The CDR3 loop is CASSDSTSGGDTQYF. The CDR3 DNA reads TGTGCCAGCAGCGACTCGACTAGCGGGGGAGATACGCAGTATTTT.

In its sample, this clone was seen a few times. This chain joins TRBV29-1 and TRBJ1-2, with D possibly matching TRBD1 (5 bases). Trimming removed 4 bases at V and 3 bases at J, with 6 bases between. CDR1 and CDR2 from the germline V gene are SQVTM and ANQGSEA. The CDR3 has 11 residues. DNA for the CDR3: TGCAGCGTTGGGGGGGACTATGGCTACACCTTC. Translation: CSVGGDYGYTF.

The V gene is TRBV27, the J gene TRBJ1-6, with 7 bases matching TRBD1. Germline CDR1 is MNHEY and CDR2 is SMNVEV (reference sequence). Losses at the gene ends were 6 bases for V and 13 bases for J; bases not matched to a gene: 3. The CDR3 length is 11 residues. The CDR3 protein is CASSQQGPLHF. The CDR3 DNA follows: TGTGCCAGCAGCCAACAGGGGCCCCTCCACTTT.

The table lists this clone with a count of one. The chain couples TRBV6-5 to TRBJ2-1; 9 positions agree with TRBD2. With V trimmed by 8 bases and J by 8 bases, 10 bases remained unmatched. Germline CDR1 is MNHEY and CDR2 is SVGAGI. The CDR3 totals 14 residues. CDR3 DNA sequence: TGTGCCAGCTCCCTGCGGGGGGGCCTGTATGAGCAGTTCTTC. It is translated as CASSLRGGLYEQFF.

In regard to this clone: Other DNA sequences in this specimen translate into the identical CDR3. This chain connects TRBV7-3 to TRBJ2-3; possible D gene TRBD2, 6 bases. Germline V lookup: CDR1 SGHTA, CDR2 FQGTGA. This CDR3 has 14 amino acids. V lost 5 bases and J 2 bases, leaving 11 bases between the germline ends. The CDR3 loop is CASSPGLSTDTQYF. The CDR3 DNA follows: TGTGCCAGCAGCCCCGGACTATCCACAGATACGCAGTATTTT.

The DNA for the CDR3 is TGCAGCGTTAGAGGTTCTGAAGCTTTCTTT. It codes for CSVRGSEAFF. The V gene is TRBV29-1, the J gene TRBJ1-1, with D unresolved. Trimming cost V 5 bases and J 6 bases, with 7 bases left between them. The CDR3 length is 10 residues. CDR1 SQVTM and CDR2 ANQGSEA come from the germline V gene.

The chain has TRBV2 and TRBJ2-1; 7 bases agree with TRBD2. Germline assignment: CDR1 SNHLY and CDR2 FYNNEI. With V trimmed by 5 bases and J by 0 bases, 4 bases remained unmatched. This CDR3 spans 15 amino acids. The CDR3 spells CASSLRGSSYNEQFF. The DNA of the CDR3 is TGTGCCAGCAGTCTTCGCGGGAGCTCCTACAATGAGCAGTTCTTC.

This clone was counted many times. The chain has TRBV2 and TRBJ1-3; TRBD1 is a possible D gene (5 bases). Germline CDR1 is SNHLY and CDR2 is FYNNEI. The CDR3 is made up of 14 amino acids. Trimming shortened V by 4 bases and J by 7 bases, and 14 bases separated the two germline ends. The CDR3 sequence is CASSGQITINTIYF. DNA of the CDR3: TGTGCCAGCAGTGGACAGATAACTATTAACACCATATATTTT.

The genes are TRBV6-2 or TRBV6-3 and TRBJ1-2, with D possibly being TRBD1 (6 bases). Germline values: CDR1 MNHEY, CDR2 SVGEGT. The germline V and J ends were trimmed by 4 bases and 7 bases, with 13 bases remaining between them. CDR3 length: 13 amino acids. The CDR3, as DNA: TGTGCCAGCAGTTCCACAGGGTTCGGTGGCTACACCTTC. Translation: CASSSTGFGGYTF.

The rearrangement joins TRBV30 to TRBJ2-1; D unresolved. Trimming cost V 2 bases and J 5 bases, with 16 bases left between them. CDR3 length: 15 residues. CDR1 and CDR2 (germline): GTSNPN, SVGIG (reference sequence). In DNA form, the CDR3 reads TGTGCCTGGAGTACCTCGTGGCAGAATCACAATGAGCAGTTCTTC. Its protein is CAWSTSWQNHNEQFF.

This clone was seen only once. The V call is TRBV6-6, the J call TRBJ2-7, with 8 bases aligning to TRBD1. From germline, CDR1 is MNHNY and CDR2 SVGAGI (reference sequence). This CDR3 has 13 residues. V lost 4 bases, J lost 6 bases, and 5 bases stayed unmatched. The CDR3 DNA reads as TGTGCCAGCAGTTTCGGACAGGGTCGCGAGCAGTACGTC. Its protein is CASSFGQGREQYV.